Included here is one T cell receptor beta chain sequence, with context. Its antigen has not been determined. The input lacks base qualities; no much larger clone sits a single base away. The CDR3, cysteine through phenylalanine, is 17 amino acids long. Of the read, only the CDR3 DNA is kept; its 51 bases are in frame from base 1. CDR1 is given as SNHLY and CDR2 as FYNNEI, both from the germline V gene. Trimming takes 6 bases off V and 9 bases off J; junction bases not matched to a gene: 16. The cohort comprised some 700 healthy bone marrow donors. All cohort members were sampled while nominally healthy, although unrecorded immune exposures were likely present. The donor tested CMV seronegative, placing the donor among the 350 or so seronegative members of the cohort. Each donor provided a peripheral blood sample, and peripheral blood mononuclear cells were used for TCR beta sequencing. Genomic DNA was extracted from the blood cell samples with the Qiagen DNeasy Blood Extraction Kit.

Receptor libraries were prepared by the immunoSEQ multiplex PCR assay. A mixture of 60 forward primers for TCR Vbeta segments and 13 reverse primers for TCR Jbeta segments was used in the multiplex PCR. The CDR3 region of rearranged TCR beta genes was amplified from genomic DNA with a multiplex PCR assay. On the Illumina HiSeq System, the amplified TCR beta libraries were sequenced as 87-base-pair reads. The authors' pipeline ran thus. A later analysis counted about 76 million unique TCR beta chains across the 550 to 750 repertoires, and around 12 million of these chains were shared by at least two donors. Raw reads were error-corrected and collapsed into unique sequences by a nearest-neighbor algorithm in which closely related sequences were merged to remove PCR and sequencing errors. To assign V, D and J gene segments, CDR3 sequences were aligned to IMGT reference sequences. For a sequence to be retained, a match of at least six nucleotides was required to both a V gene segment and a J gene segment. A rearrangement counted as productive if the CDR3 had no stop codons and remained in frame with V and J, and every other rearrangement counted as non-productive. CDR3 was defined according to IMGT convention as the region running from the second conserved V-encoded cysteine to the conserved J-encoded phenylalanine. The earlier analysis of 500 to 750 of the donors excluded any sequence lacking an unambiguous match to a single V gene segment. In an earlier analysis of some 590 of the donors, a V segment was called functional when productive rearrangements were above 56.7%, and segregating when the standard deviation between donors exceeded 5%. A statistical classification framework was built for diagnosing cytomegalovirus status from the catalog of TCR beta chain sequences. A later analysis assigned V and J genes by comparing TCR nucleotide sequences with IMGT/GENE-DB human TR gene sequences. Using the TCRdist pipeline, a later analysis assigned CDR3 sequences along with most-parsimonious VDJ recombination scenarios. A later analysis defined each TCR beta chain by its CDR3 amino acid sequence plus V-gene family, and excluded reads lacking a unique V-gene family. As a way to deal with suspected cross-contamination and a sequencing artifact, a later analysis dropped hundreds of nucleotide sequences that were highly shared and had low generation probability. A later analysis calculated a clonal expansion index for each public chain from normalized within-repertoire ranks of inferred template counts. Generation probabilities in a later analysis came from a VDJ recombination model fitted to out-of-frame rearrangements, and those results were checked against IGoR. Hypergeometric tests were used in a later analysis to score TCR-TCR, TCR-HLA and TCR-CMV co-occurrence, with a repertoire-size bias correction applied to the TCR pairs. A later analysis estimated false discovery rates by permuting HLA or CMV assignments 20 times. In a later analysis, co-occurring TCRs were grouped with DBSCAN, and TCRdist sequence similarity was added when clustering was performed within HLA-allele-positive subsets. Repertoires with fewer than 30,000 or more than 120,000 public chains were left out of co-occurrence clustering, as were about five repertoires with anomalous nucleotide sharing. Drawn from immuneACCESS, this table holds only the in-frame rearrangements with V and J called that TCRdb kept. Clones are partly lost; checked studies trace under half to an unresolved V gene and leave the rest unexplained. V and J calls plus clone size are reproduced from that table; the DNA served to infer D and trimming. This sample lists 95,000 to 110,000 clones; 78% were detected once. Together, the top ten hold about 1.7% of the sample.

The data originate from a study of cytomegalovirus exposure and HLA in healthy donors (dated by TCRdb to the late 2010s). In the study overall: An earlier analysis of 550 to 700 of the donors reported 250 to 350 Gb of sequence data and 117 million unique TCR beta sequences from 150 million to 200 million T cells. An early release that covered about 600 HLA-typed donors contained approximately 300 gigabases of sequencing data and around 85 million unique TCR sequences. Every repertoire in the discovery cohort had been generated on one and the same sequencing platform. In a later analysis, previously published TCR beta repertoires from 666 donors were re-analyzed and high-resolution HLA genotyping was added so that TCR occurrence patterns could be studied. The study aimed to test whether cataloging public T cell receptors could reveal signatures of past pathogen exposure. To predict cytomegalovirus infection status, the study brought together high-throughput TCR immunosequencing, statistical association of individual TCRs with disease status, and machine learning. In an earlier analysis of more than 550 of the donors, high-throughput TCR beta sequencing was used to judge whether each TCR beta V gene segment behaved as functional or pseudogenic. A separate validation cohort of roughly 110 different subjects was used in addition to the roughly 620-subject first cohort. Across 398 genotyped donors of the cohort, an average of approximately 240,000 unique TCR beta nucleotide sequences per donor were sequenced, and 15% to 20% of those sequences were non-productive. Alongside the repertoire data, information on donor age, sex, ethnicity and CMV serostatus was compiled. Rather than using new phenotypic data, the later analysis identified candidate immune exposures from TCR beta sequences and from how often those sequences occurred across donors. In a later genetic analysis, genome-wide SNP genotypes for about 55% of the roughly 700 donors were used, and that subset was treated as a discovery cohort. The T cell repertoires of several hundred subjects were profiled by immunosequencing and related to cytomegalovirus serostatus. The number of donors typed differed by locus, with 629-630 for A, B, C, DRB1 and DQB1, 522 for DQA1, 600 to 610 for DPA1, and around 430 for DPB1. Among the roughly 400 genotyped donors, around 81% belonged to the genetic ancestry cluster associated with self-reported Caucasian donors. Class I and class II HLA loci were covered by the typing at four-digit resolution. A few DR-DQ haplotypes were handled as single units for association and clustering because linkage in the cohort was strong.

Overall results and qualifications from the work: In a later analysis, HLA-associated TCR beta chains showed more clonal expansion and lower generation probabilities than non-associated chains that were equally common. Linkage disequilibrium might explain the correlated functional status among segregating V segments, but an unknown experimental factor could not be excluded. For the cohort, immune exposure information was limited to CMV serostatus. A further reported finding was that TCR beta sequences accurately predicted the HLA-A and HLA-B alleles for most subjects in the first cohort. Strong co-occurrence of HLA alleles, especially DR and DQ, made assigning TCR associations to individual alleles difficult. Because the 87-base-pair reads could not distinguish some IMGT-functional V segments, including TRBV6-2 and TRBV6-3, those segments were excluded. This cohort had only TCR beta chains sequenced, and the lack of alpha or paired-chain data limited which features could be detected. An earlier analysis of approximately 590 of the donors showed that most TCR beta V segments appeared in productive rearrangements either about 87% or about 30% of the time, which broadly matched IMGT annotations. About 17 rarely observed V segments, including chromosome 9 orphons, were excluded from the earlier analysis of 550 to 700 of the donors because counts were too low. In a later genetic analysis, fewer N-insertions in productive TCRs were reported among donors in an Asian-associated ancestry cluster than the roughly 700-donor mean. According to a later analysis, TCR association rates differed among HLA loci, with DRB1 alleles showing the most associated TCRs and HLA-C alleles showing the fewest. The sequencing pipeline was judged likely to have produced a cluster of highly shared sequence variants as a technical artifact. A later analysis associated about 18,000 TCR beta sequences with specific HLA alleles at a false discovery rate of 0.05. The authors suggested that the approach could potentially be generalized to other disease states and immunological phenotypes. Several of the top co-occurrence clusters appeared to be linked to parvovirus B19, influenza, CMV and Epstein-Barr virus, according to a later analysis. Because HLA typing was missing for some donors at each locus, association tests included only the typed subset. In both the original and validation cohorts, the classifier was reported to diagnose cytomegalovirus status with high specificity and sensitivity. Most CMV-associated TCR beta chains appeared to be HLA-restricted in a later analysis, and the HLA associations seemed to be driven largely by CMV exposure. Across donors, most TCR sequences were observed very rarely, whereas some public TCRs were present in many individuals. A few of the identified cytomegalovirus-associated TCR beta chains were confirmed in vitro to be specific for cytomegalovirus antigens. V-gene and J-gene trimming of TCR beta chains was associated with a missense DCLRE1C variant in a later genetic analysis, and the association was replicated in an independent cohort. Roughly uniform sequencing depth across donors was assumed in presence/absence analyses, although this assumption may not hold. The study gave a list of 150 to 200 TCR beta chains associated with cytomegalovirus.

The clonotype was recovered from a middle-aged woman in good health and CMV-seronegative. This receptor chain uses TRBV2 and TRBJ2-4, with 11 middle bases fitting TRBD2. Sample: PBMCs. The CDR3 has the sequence CASSLRSSGRAEGIQYF. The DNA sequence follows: TGTGCCAGCAGCCTTCGGAGTAGCGGGAGGGCCGAGGGCATTCAGTACTTC.